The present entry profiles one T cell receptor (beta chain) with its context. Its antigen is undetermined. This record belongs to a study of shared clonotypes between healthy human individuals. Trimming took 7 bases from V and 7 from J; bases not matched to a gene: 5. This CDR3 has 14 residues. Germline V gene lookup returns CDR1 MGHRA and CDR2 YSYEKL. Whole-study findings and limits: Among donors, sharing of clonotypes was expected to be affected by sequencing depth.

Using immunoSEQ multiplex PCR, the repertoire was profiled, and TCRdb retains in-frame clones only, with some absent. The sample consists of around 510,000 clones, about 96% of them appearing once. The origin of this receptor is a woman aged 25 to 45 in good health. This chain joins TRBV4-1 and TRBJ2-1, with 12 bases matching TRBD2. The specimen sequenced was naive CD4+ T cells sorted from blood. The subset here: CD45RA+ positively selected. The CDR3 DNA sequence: TGCGCCAGCACGAGGACTAGCGGGATTAATGAGCAGTTCTTC. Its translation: CASTRTSGINEQFF.